Shown below are 32 T cell receptor beta chains from a single sample sequenced in a study of tumor-infiltrating lymphocytes in primary liver carcinoma. Starting material of 400 to 600 ng total RNA yielded TCR beta cDNA via a constant-region primer. Libraries for TCR beta were built through three nested multiplex PCR rounds, which together made up a slightly modified ARM-PCR procedure. The first two PCR rounds used TRBV1-TRBV30 primers with a Cbeta primer, about 9 cycles each. MiXCR, run by TCRdb on the multiplex PCR reads, gives a single entry per CDR3 protein. Of 70,000 to 85,000 distinct CDR3 sequences listed, roughly two thirds are singletons. RNA and DNA were co-extracted from about 20-30 mg of unsorted bulk tissue. Sequenced material: liver tumor tissue from sampling region 4. Subset specified: tumor region T4, right-lateral pole. Receptor source: a woman in her sixties or seventies with primary liver carcinoma and hepatitis B virus infection.

Comments on this clonotype: Possible read error: a much larger clone is one base away. V gene TRBV7-9 combines with J gene TRBJ1-1; TRBD1 matches at 7 bases. Germline V gene lookup returns CDR1 SEHNR and CDR2 FQNEAQ (reference sequence). The CDR3 is 13 amino acids. The V segment lost 5 bases and the J segment 5 bases; nucleotides outside the gene matches: 5. The CDR3 DNA follows: TGTGCCAGCAGCGTAACAGGGGTAACTGAAGCTTTCTTT. This codes for CASSVTGVTEAFF.

The chain has TRBV10-3 and TRBJ2-1; TRBD2 matches at 8 bases. Germline trimming cut 9 bases from V and 6 bases from J; bases unmatched to any gene: 7. From germline, CDR1 is ENHRY and CDR2 SYGVKD. The CDR3 extends over 13 amino acids. CDR3 loop: CAMRLARANEQFF. DNA of the CDR3: TGTGCCATGAGACTAGCGAGAGCCAATGAGCAGTTCTTC.

As for this clonotype: The junction departs from germline at one end; a sequencing error may be responsible. The V and J genes are TRBV30 and TRBJ2-1; 10 positions match TRBD2. The CDR3 consists of 15 residues. Germline-derived CDR1 and CDR2 are GTSNPN and SVGIG (reference sequence). CDR3 sequence reads: CAWSVTSGVYIEQLF. The CDR3, as DNA: TGTGCCTGGAGTGTAACTAGCGGGGTCTACATTGAGCAGTTATTC.

As concerns this clonotype: Sequence at one end of the junction differs from germline and may be a read error. The rearrangement uses TRBV6-4 and TRBJ2-3; D may be TRBD2 (6 bases). The length of the CDR3 is 16 residues. The germline gives CDR1 MRHNA, CDR2 SNTAGT. The CDR3: CASSDVAGGSTDMQYF. The CDR3, as DNA: TGTGCCAGCAGTGACGTAGCCGGAGGGTCTACAGATATGCAGTATTTT.

This clonotype has at least ten counts. V gene TRBV30 combines with J gene TRBJ2-3, with no clear D. Germline values: CDR1 GTSNPN, CDR2 SVGIG (reference sequence). V was trimmed by 5 bases and J by 2 bases, leaving 14 bases between them. CDR3 length: 14 amino acids. The CDR3 DNA reads TGTGCCTGGTCCAGAGGCAGGACCACAGATACGCAGTATTTT. As protein: CAWSRGRTTDTQYF.

The chain couples TRBV14 to TRBJ2-7, with 10 bases fitting TRBD2. V was clipped by 2 bases and J by 7 bases; unmatched bases: 2. Per germline, CDR1 SGHDN and CDR2 FVKESK. This CDR3 is built from 13 residues. DNA for the CDR3: TGTGCCAGCAGCCAACTAGCGGGAGCAGAGCAGTACGTC. Translated: CASSQLAGAEQYV.

The chain recombines TRBV28 with TRBJ1-1; 8 bases line up with TRBD1. Germline trimming cut 7 bases from V and 7 bases from J; bases unmatched to any gene: 5. CDR1 and CDR2 from the germline V gene are MDHEN and SYDVKM. This CDR3 has 12 amino acids. CDR3 amino acids: CASNRGRSEAFF. The CDR3 DNA reads as TGTGCCAGCAACAGGGGGAGGAGTGAAGCTTTCTTT.

Notes on this clonotype: A read error may explain this, as a much larger clone is one base away. This sequence joins TRBV6-1 and TRBJ2-7; D is undetermined. The CDR3 contains 14 residues. Germline V lookup: CDR1 MNHNS, CDR2 SASEGT. Trimming stripped 0 bases from V and 6 bases from J, with 12 bases between. The CDR3 DNA reads as TGTGCCAGCAGTGAAGCCTTTGCTAGAAGCGAGCAGTACTTC. This codes for CASSEAFARSEQYF.

The CDR3 bases are TGTGCCAGCAGTTTAATACGGGGTGGGGGTAATGAGCAGTTCTTC. Protein sequence: CASSLIRGGGNEQFF. V and J are TRBV12-3 or TRBV12-4 and TRBJ2-1; either TRBD1 or TRBD2 may supply D (5 bases each). The CDR3 totals 15 residues. Trimming stripped 2 bases from V and 7 bases from J, with 15 bases between.

This clonotype was seen a handful of times. A much larger clone lies one base from this, so it may be a read error. This chain uses TRBV29-1 with TRBJ1-4; D is uncertain. This CDR3 has 13 residues. Germline V gene data show CDR1 as SQVTM and CDR2 as ANQGSEA. Trimming removed 3 bases at V and 5 bases at J, with 10 bases between. The CDR3, as DNA: TGCAGCGTTGAGATAGGGTCAAATGAAAAACTGTTTTTT. Amino acids: CSVEIGSNEKLFF.

As for this clonotype: This could be a read error, since a much larger clone is one nucleotide away. The rearrangement joins TRBV28 to TRBJ2-3; 9 nucleotides line up with TRBD2. Germline V CDR1 and CDR2: MDHEN, SYDVKM. The CDR3 consists of 16 residues. CDR3 loop: CASRSGRLLGTDMQYF. The DNA for the CDR3 is TGTGCCAGCAGGAGCGGGAGGCTCTTGGGTACAGATATGCAGTATTTT.

V and J are TRBV11-1 and TRBJ1-1, with TRBD1 matching over 9 bases. The germline V gene encodes CDR1 SGHAT and CDR2 FQDESV (reference sequence). Germline trimming cut 10 bases from V and 3 bases from J; bases unmatched to any gene: 15. This CDR3 is built from 16 residues. CDR3 in DNA: TGTGCCAACAGTTTACAGAACAGGGGGCAAGACACTGAAGCTTTCTTT. This sequence encodes CANSLQNRGQDTEAFF. Combining the CDR3 with reference TRBV11-1 and TRBJ1-1 gives the whole variable domain EAEVAQSPRYKITEKSQAVAFWCDPISGHATLYWYRQILGQGPELLVQFQDESVVDDSQLPKDRFSAERLKGVDSTLKIQPAELGDSAMYLCANSLQNRGQDTEAFFGQGTRLTVV.

CDR3 in amino acids: CSARKSGSSDEQFF. The DNA for the CDR3 is TGCAGTGCTAGAAAAAGCGGGAGCTCCGATGAGCAGTTCTTC. The V gene is TRBV20-1, the J gene TRBJ2-1; TRBD2 agrees at 8 bases. Losses at the gene ends were 2 bases for V and 8 bases for J; bases not matched to a gene: 8. Germline V CDR1 and CDR2: DFQATT, SNEGSKA (reference sequence). CDR3 size: 14 residues.

A remark on this clonotype: The CDR3 does not end in the conserved phenylalanine or tryptophan, so this is likely a read error. The chain employs TRBV4-1 and TRBJ2-2, with 8 bases matching TRBD1. CDR1 is MGHRA, CDR2 YSYEKL, per germline. This CDR3 has 17 amino acids. Trimming took 6 bases from V and 5 from J; bases not matched to a gene: 14. The CDR3 reads CASSQDPAGGGTGELFS. As DNA, the CDR3 is TGCGCCAGCAGTCAGGACCCAGCAGGGGGCGGAACCGGGGAGCTGTTTTCT.

This clonotype was counted many times. The V call is TRBV6-5, the J call TRBJ2-3; TRBD2 agrees at 8 bases. V lost 8 bases and J lost 1; bases outside the gene matches: 17. This CDR3 is 18 amino acids long. CDR1 and CDR2 (germline): MNHEY, SVGAGI. The CDR3 is CASPPRGTGTRCTDTQYF. The CDR3 bases are TGTGCCAGCCCCCCTAGGGGGACCGGGACTAGATGCACAGATACGCAGTATTTT.

With regard to this clonotype: Mismatch with germline at one junction end may stem from a read error. V and J are TRBV2 and TRBJ2-7, with D perhaps TRBD2 (7 bases). This CDR3 is 13 amino acids long. The V gene's germline CDR1 is SNHLY and CDR2 FYNNEI. The CDR3 coding sequence is TGTGCCAGCAGTAAGGGGGGGCAGGGCGAGCAGTATTTC. It specifies CASSKGGQGEQYF.

Worth noting for this clonotype: Because it lacks the conserved phenylalanine or tryptophan at the end, this CDR3 is likely a read error. V and J are TRBV6-5 and TRBJ1-5; tentative D call: TRBD1 (5 bases). The CDR3 has 14 amino acids. Germline-derived CDR1 and CDR2 are MNHEY and SVGAGI. CDR3 loop: CACSYAGLGQPQHS. Written as DNA, the CDR3 is TGTGCCTGCAGTTACGCGGGGCTGGGTCAGCCCCAGCATTCT.

In the case of this clonotype: A much more abundant neighbour one base away suggests this may be a read error. The CDR3 does not end in the conserved phenylalanine or tryptophan, so this is likely a read error. This chain connects TRBV28 to TRBJ1-2, with 7 bases aligning to TRBD1. CDR3 length: 13 residues. CDR1 MDHEN and CDR2 SYDVKM come from the germline V gene. The V segment lost 6 bases and the J segment 8 bases; nucleotides outside the gene matches: 9. The CDR3 protein is CASRLSQGRGYTS. The CDR3 bases are TGTGCCAGCAGACTCTCACAGGGGAGGGGCTACACCTCC.

Note on this clonotype: This may be a read error, as it is one base from a much larger clone. The genes are TRBV30 and TRBJ1-4; D is perhaps TRBD1 (6 bases). The CDR3 length is 14 residues. CDR1 is GTSNPN and CDR2 is SVGIG in the germline V gene (reference sequence). The CDR3 loop reads CAWSDPGANEKLSF. The CDR3 bases are TGTGCCTGGAGTGATCCGGGGGCGAATGAAAAACTGTCTTTT.

V gene TRBV5-6 combines with J gene TRBJ2-7; perhaps TRBD2 as D (6 bases). This CDR3 has 17 amino acids. V was pared by 0 bases and J by 5 bases, with 21 bases between. Looked up from germline, CDR1 is SGHDT and CDR2 is YYEEEE. In DNA, the CDR3 is TGTGCCAGCAGCTTGGCCAGAGCTAGCGAGAGTCAGCACGAGCAGTACTTC. Translated: CASSLARASESQHEQYF.

A word on this clonotype: At one end, the junction sequence differs from germline, possibly due to a read error. The chain combines TRBV28 with TRBJ2-7; 8 bases agree with TRBD2. The CDR3 spans 13 residues. From germline, CDR1 is MDHEN and CDR2 SYDVKM. CDR3: CTSSSGILYEQYF. CDR3 in DNA: TGTACCAGCAGTAGCGGGATCCTCTACGAGCAGTACTTC.

This chain links TRBV28 with TRBJ2-3; D unresolved. This CDR3 contains 15 residues. Germline V gene sequence: CDR1 MDHEN, CDR2 SYDVKM. DNA of the CDR3: TGTGGCAGTAGGGCGGAACGGTTACGCACAGATACGCAGTATTTT. Translated, it gives CGSRAERLRTDTQYF.

Concerning this clonotype itself: It is likely a read error, because the conserved phenylalanine at the end of the CDR3 is missing. The chain links TRBV18 to TRBJ2-2, with 9 bases lining up with TRBD2. CDR1 and CDR2 (germline): KGHSH, LQKENI. There are 16 residues in the CDR3. The CDR3 DNA is TGTGCGAGCTCACCACCTAGCGGGGCGAACACCGGGGAGCTGTTTCTT. Its protein is CASSPPSGANTGELFL.

This clonotype was detected ten times or more. V and J are TRBV12-3 or TRBV12-4 and TRBJ1-3; tentative D call: TRBD1 (6 bases). Trimming took off 6 bases at V and 7 bases at J, with 19 bases between the two ends. The CDR3 loop spans 15 amino acids. The CDR3 loop is CASSPDSLARNTIYF. The CDR3 DNA sequence: TGTGCCAGCAGCCCGGACAGTTTAGCTCGGAACACCATATATTTT.

A note on this clonotype: Possible read error: a much larger clone is one base away. The chain links TRBV2 to TRBJ2-2; TRBD2 might be the D (7 bases). Germline CDR1 is SNHLY and CDR2 is FYNNEI. CDR3 size: 14 residues. The CDR3 sequence: CASLNREGVGVLFF. The DNA of the CDR3 is TGTGCCAGCTTGAACAGGGAGGGAGTCGGGGTGCTGTTTTTT.

This clonotype was recorded many times. The chain employs TRBV7-8 and TRBJ2-7, with TRBD2 identical over 7 bases. V trimming: 9 bases; J trimming: 1 base; junction bases outside the gene matches: 12. From germline, CDR1 is SGHVS and CDR2 FQNEAQ. This CDR3 has 15 amino acids. CDR3 amino acids: CASQTAASGSYEQYF. Written as DNA, the CDR3 is TGTGCCAGTCAAACGGCGGCTAGCGGTTCCTACGAGCAGTACTTC. Full variable domain (rest looked up from reference TRBV7-8 and TRBJ2-7): GAGVSQSPRYKVAKRGQDVALRCDPISGHVSLFWYQQALGQGPEFLTYFQNEAQLDKSGLPSDRFFAERPEGSVSTLKIQRTQQEDSAVYLCASQTAASGSYEQYFGPGTRLTVT.

Notes on this clonotype: The CDR3 does not close with the conserved phenylalanine or tryptophan, likely indicating a read error. J is TRBJ2-7 and V is TRBV4-2; 8 nucleotides agree with TRBD2. The V gene end was trimmed by 5 bases and the J gene end by 2 bases; junction bases not matched to a gene: 5. The CDR3 covers 14 residues. Germline CDR1 LGHNA, CDR2 YNFKEQ. The CDR3 protein is CASSGGGGPYEQYL. The CDR3 nucleotides read TGTGCCAGCAGCGGGGGCGGGGGGCCCTACGAGCAGTACTTA.

The chain uses TRBV18 and TRBJ2-1; 8 bases line up with TRBD2. Germline values: CDR1 KGHSH, CDR2 LQKENI. The J segment lost 2 bases and the V segment lost 0 bases, leaving 9 bases of the junction unmatched. The CDR3 contains 18 residues. The CDR3 spells CASSPPPTGTRAYNEQFF. The CDR3 nucleotides are TGTGCCAGCTCACCACCACCAACAGGGACTAGAGCCTACAATGAGCAGTTCTTC. The variable domain in full, with the rest retrieved from reference TRBV18 and TRBJ2-1, is NAGVMQNPRHLVRRRGQEARLRCSPMKGHSHVYWYRQLPEEGLKFMVYLQKENIIDESGMPKERFSAEFPKEGPSILRIQQVVRGDSAAYFCASSPPPTGTRAYNEQFFGPGTRLTVL.

Remarks on this clonotype: This may stem from a read error, because a much larger clone lies one nucleotide away. The rearrangement links TRBV28 to TRBJ1-2; possible D gene TRBD1, 5 bases. Germline CDR1 is MDHEN and CDR2 is SYDVKM. This CDR3 has 13 amino acids. The CDR3 loop is CTSSSQGNYGYTF. The CDR3 nucleotides are TGTACCAGCAGTTCTCAGGGTAACTATGGCTACACCTTC.

To note about this clonotype: The junction departs from the called germline gene at one end, perhaps through a read error. V gene TRBV11-2 combines with J gene TRBJ1-2; the match to TRBD1 covers 7 bases. There are 13 residues in the CDR3. Germline CDR1 SGHAT, CDR2 FQNNGV. The CDR3 nucleotides are TGTGCCAGCACCTTAGAGGGGGCCAGTGGCTACACCTTC. Translating it yields CASTLEGASGYTF.

The chain combines TRBV29-1 with TRBJ2-2, with D possibly being TRBD1 or TRBD2 (5 bases each). Trimming took off 8 bases at V and 1 base at J, with 14 bases between the two ends. CDR1 is SQVTM, CDR2 ANQGSEA, per germline. CDR3 length: 14 residues. CDR3 DNA sequence: TGCAGCTCAGAGAGGGGTATGAACACCGGGGAGCTGTTTTTT. Its protein product is CSSERGMNTGELFF.

Comment on this clonotype: Given the absence of the conserved phenylalanine or tryptophan at the CDR3 end, a read error is likely. This chain uses TRBV11-2 with TRBJ2-5; 7 bases agree with TRBD2. Losses at the gene ends were 9 bases for V and 4 bases for J; bases not matched to a gene: 20. The CDR3 has 17 amino acids. From germline, CDR1 is SGHAT and CDR2 FQNNGV. This CDR3 reads CASSPSSGGLGRETQYI. The CDR3 DNA reads as TGTGCCAGTAGCCCATCATCGGGGGGTCTGGGTAGAGAGACCCAGTACATC.